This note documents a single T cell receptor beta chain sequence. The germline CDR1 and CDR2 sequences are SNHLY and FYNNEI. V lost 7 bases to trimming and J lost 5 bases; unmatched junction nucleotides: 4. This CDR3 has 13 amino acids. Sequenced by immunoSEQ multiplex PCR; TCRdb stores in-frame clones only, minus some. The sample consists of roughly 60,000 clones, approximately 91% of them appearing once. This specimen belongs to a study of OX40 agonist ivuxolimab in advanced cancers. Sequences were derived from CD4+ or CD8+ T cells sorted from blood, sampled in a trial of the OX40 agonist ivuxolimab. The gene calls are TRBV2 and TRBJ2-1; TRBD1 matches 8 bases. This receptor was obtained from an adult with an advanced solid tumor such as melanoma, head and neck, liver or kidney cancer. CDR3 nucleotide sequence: TGTGCCAGCATTGGACAGGGCCACAATGAGCAGTTCTTC. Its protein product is CASIGQGHNEQFF.